In this sample, the clone carrying this T cell receptor beta chain turned up a few times. Its antigen is unknown. Germline lookup yields CDR1 SNHLY and CDR2 FYNNEI. Deletions cut 5 bases from V and 0 bases from J, with 17 bases between. The length of the CDR3 is 17 residues. Construction of the TCR beta libraries employed iRepertoire HTBI primers in conjunction with Arm-PCR of CDR3 regions. TCRdb re-called the multiplex PCR reads through MiXCR, storing one row per CDR3 protein. The table shows over 450,000 distinct CDR3 sequences, with 12% occurring only once. The data originate from a study of regulatory T cells in long-lasting Graves disease. General study points: Persistent disease preferred TRBV28, TRBJ1-2 and TRBJ2-5; new disease, TRBV20-1 and TRBJ2-1. Analyses excluded thyroid tissue, covering peripheral blood alone.

The time point was: newly diagnosed GD, antithyroid drugs for less than 3 months. After RNA was extracted from PBMCs, the TCR library was made from it. This sample also belongs to another study, concerning T cells in Graves' hyperthyroidism and ophthalmopathy.

The chain recombines TRBV2 with TRBJ1-5; tentative D call: TRBD1 (6 bases). This clonotype originated in a woman aged 25 to 45 with Graves disease. The starting material was peripheral blood mononuclear cells (PBMCs), obtained at new diagnosis, from a patient treated with antithyroid drugs. CDR3 nucleotide sequence: TGTGCCAGCAGTCCCAGGGGCAGCACGGGTAGCAATCAGCCCCAGCATTTT. Translated, it gives CASSPRGSTGSNQPQHF.